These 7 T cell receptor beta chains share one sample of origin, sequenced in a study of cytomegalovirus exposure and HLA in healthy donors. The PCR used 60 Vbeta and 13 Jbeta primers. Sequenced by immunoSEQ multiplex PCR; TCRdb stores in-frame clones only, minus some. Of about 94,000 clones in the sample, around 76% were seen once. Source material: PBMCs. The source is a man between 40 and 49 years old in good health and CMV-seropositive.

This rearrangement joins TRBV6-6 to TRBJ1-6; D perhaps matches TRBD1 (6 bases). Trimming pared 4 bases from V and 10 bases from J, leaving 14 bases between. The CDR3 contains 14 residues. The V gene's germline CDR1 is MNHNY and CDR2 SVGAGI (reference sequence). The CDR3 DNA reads TGTGCCAGCAGTTCCCAGGGGTTCGGATCACCCCTCCACTTT. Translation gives CASSSQGFGSPLHF.

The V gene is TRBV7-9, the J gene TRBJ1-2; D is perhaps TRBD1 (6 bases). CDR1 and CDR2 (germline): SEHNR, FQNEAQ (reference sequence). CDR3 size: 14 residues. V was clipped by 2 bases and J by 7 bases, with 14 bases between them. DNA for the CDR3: TGTGCCAGCAGCTTAATACAGGGAAGTGCTGGCTACACCTTC. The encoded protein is CASSLIQGSAGYTF.

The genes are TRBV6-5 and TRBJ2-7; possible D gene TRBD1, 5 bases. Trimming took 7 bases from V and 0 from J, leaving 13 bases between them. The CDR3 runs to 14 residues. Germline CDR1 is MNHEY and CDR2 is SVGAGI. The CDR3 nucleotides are TGTGCCAGCAAGGATCGGACATACTCCTACGAGCAGTACTTC. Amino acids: CASKDRTYSYEQYF.

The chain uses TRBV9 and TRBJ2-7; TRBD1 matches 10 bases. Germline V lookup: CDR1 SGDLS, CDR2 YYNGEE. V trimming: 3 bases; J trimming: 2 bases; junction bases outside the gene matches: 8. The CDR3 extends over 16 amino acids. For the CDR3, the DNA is TGTGCCAGCAGCGCCGGGACAGGGGATCCCCCCTACGAGCAGTACTTC. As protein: CASSAGTGDPPYEQYF.

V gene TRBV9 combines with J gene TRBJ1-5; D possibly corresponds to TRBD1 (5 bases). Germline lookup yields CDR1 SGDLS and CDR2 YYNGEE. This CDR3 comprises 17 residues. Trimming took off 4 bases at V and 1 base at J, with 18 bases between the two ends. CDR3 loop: CASSTDPGPGSNQPQHF. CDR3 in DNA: TGTGCCAGCAGCACCGACCCCGGGCCAGGGAGCAATCAGCCCCAGCATTTT.

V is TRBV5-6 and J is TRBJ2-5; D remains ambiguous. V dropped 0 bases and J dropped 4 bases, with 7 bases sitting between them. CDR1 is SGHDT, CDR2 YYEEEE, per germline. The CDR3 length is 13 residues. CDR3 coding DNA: TGTGCCAGCAGCTTGGGGGCCCCAGAGACCCAGTACTTC. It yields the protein CASSLGAPETQYF.

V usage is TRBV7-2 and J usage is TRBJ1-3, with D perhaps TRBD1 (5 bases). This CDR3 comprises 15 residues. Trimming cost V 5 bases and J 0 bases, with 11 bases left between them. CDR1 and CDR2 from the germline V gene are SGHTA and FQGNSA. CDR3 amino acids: CASSGTDYSGNTIYF. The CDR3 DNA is TGTGCCAGCAGCGGGACGGACTACTCTGGAAACACCATATATTTT.